These 9 T cell receptor beta chains came from one sample sequenced in a study of blood T cell repertoires in COVID-19. Sequencing used immunoSEQ multiplex PCR; TCRdb keeps in-frame clones, though not all of them. The sample holds about 180,000 clones, 86% seen once. The material sequenced was peripheral blood. The receptors were gathered from a man in his 70s with active or convalescent COVID-19.

The chain carries TRBV7-2 and TRBJ1-5; D remains ambiguous. The CDR3 runs to 11 residues. Germline CDR1 and CDR2: SGHTA and FQGNSA. Between the trimmed V and J ends, which lost 5 bases and 11 bases, there was a span of 10 bases. CDR3 in amino acids: CASSPGGAQHF. In nucleotides, the CDR3 is TGTGCCAGCAGCCCAGGCGGGGCCCAGCATTTT.

The chain joins TRBV3-1 (or the pseudogene TRBV3-2) to TRBJ1-4; 10 positions agree with TRBD1. There are 16 residues in the CDR3. CDR1 is LGHDT, CDR2 YNNKEL, per germline (reference sequence). With V trimmed by 0 bases and J by 7 bases, 5 bases remained unmatched. As DNA, the CDR3 is TGTGCCAGCAGCCAAGACCGGGACAGGGGAGGTGAAAAACTGTTTTTT. As protein: CASSQDRDRGGEKLFF.

This clone is a singleton in its sample. At the DNA level, this CDR3 is encoded by other sequences in the same sample as well. This chain connects TRBV7-2 to TRBJ2-7; tentatively, D is TRBD1 (6 bases). CDR1 SGHTA and CDR2 FQGNSA come from the germline V gene. V lost 4 bases and J lost 0, with 16 bases in between. CDR3 length: 16 amino acids. The CDR3 loop is CASSSPGQGFSYEQYF. The CDR3 DNA follows: TGTGCCAGCAGCTCCCCGGGGCAGGGGTTCTCCTACGAGCAGTACTTC.

This clone occurred once. One end of the junction does not line up with germline, which may come from a read error. As DNA, the CDR3 is TGTGCTAGCAGTTCAGCGGGACCTCTGGATTACGAGCAGTACTTC. Protein sequence: CASSSAGPLDYEQYF. The chain is built from TRBV7-7 and TRBJ2-7, with TRBD2 matching 7 bases. The length of the CDR3 is 15 residues. Per the germline V gene, CDR1 is SSHAT and CDR2 is FNYEAQ (reference sequence).

The V call is TRBV5-4, the J call TRBJ2-7; TRBD1 aligns across 9 bases. This CDR3 spans 14 amino acids. With V trimmed by 1 base and J by 4 bases, 3 bases remained unmatched. Germline CDR1 SGHNT, CDR2 YYREEE (reference sequence). CDR3 region: CASSLTGGPYEQYF. The CDR3 bases are TGTGCCAGCAGCTTGACAGGGGGCCCTTACGAGCAGTACTTC.

This chain joins TRBV5-4 and TRBJ1-6; 7 bases are a match to TRBD1. V gave up 5 bases and J gave up 5 bases; unmatched junction bases: 4. The CDR3 sequence is 14 residues long. Germline-derived CDR1 and CDR2 are SGHNT and YYREEE (reference sequence). In DNA, the CDR3 is TGTGCCAGCAGGATCGGGACAGATAATTCACCCCTCCACTTT. Translating gives CASRIGTDNSPLHF.

Points on this clone: An end of the junction differs from the germline gene, which may be a read error. Here the CDR3 DNA reads TGTGCCAGCAGGGGACAGGCAAATTCGCCCCTCCACTTT. Translating it yields CASRGQANSPLHF. This chain connects TRBV2 to TRBJ1-6; 8 nucleotides match TRBD1. CDR1 is SNHLY and CDR2 is FYNNEI in the germline V gene. The CDR3 consists of 13 residues.

V and J are TRBV5-1 and TRBJ2-5; the D gene is possibly TRBD2 (6 bases). Germline-derived CDR1 and CDR2 are SGHRS and YFSETQ. Between the trimmed V and J ends, which lost 3 bases and 2 bases, there was a span of 8 bases. The CDR3 loop spans 13 amino acids. The DNA for the CDR3 is TGCGCCAGCAGCTACGGACTACAAGAGACCCAGTACTTC. Residues: CASSYGLQETQYF. Supplemented by reference TRBV5-1 and TRBJ2-5, the full variable domain reads KAGVTQTPRYLIKTRGQQVTLSCSPISGHRSVSWYQQTPGQGLQFLFEYFSETQRNKGNFPGRFSGRQFSNSRSEMNVSTLELGDSALYLCASSYGLQETQYFGPGTRLLVL.

In its sample, this clone was seen once. The J gene is TRBJ2-2, the V gene TRBV10-1, with 11 nucleotides matching TRBD1. The ends lost 0 bases at V and 5 bases at J; junction bases unmatched: 2. The CDR3 covers 16 residues. Germline assignment: CDR1 WNHNN and CDR2 SYGVQD (reference sequence). The CDR3 sequence is CASSESGTGGTGELFF. The CDR3 bases are TGCGCCAGCAGTGAGTCTGGGACAGGGGGAACCGGGGAGCTGTTTTTT.